Reported below is one TCR beta chain. J gave up 0 bases and V 3 bases, and 6 bases lay outside the gene matches. This CDR3 is built from 16 residues. In germline, CDR1 is SGHRS, CDR2 YFSETQ. In the original processing: From reference gene primer amplification, estimates of nucleated cell counts were derived. Sequenced by immunoSEQ multiplex PCR; TCRdb stores in-frame clones only, minus some. V, J and clone size were drawn from that table, and D and trimming were deduced from the DNA. The table lists about 280,000 clones, 88% of them singletons. The record originates from a study of blood T cell repertoires in COVID-19. Study background: COVID-19 samples from acute and convalescent phases originated in the United States, Italy and Spain. The analysed material was cDNA or gDNA that came from T cells, B-cell-depleted T cells, or PBMCs.

This sequence was found in a man aged 18 to 35 with active or convalescent COVID-19. V gene TRBV5-1 combines with J gene TRBJ2-7; 10 positions agree with TRBD1. The material sequenced was peripheral blood. CDR3 sequence (DNA): TGCGCCAGCAGCTCCCTCCGGGACAGGGGCTCCTACGAGCAGTACTTC. Its translation: CASSSLRDRGSYEQYF.